This entry lists 10 T cell receptor beta chains sequenced from one sample in a study of T cell repertoires in cytomegalovirus infection (dated by TCRdb to between 2018 and 2021). Data came from an Illumina HiSeq 1500. TCRdb cleaned the public reads at Q25 with fastp, built clones with MiXCR and kept in-frame beta chains. Every distinct CDR3 protein forms one entry, paired with its most common genes and DNA. The table for this sample lists 200,000 to 300,000 distinct CDR3 sequences; 8% to 9.5% of them were counted only once. Around 15% of the sample rests with the top ten. The source material was PBMCs. The receptors were sampled from a human donor in good health (CMV status not recorded). Some clones in this sample may be carry-over from other donors' samples.

This clonotype has ten or more counts. The chain carries TRBV19 and TRBJ1-2, with 12 bases fitting TRBD1. The CDR3 spans 17 residues. The germline V gene encodes CDR1 LNHDA and CDR2 SQIVND (reference sequence). J gave up 8 bases and V 7 bases, and 17 bases lay outside the gene matches. CDR3 amino acids: CASKGAGTGGPLLGYTF. For the CDR3, the DNA is TGTGCCAGTAAGGGCGCCGGGACAGGGGGCCCCCTTCTAGGCTACACCTTC.

This clonotype was seen repeatedly, ten times or more. The V gene is TRBV29-1, the J gene TRBJ1-5; TRBD1 matches 7 bases. With 5 bases clipped from V and 4 bases from J, the junction kept 5 bases outside the gene matches. This CDR3 region has 13 residues. CDR1 and CDR2 from the germline V gene are SQVTM and ANQGSEA. The CDR3 bases are TGCAGCGTTAGCCGGGACAGAAATCAGCCCCAGCATTTT. Its protein product is CSVSRDRNQPQHF.

This clonotype was picked up many times. The chain links TRBV9 to TRBJ2-2; 9 bases agree with TRBD2. With V trimmed by 2 bases and J by 6 bases, 5 bases remained unmatched. This CDR3 region has 15 residues. Germline V gene data show CDR1 as SGDLS and CDR2 as YYNGEE. The CDR3 DNA reads as TGTGCCAGCAGCGTGATAGCGGGAGTAGCCGGGGAGCTGTTTTTT. Translating it yields CASSVIAGVAGELFF.

CDR3 sequence: CASSQQTNSVQFF. In DNA, the CDR3 is TGTGCCAGCAGCCAGCAGACTAATTCGGTGCAGTTCTTC. The chain carries TRBV14 and TRBJ2-1; D possibly corresponds to TRBD2 (5 bases). The CDR3 totals 13 residues. From germline, CDR1 is SGHDN and CDR2 FVKESK. Between the trimmed V and J ends, which lost 3 bases and 12 bases, there was a span of 15 bases.

This clonotype was seen more than once but under ten times. The chain recombines TRBV7-2 with TRBJ1-4; TRBD1 is a possible D gene (5 bases). This CDR3 comprises 15 residues. CDR1 is SGHTA and CDR2 is FQGNSA in the germline V gene. Trimming removed 0 bases from V and 7 bases from J, with 12 bases in between. The CDR3 here is CASSLAGARGEKLFF. CDR3 nucleotide sequence: TGTGCCAGCAGCTTAGCCGGGGCTCGCGGTGAAAAACTGTTTTTT.

This clonotype appeared a few times. The genes are TRBV19 and TRBJ1-2; 7 nucleotides align to TRBD1. Germline CDR1 and CDR2: LNHDA and SQIVND (reference sequence). This CDR3 is built from 12 residues. Unmatched junction bases numbered 8, after V lost 8 bases and J lost 8 bases. This chain's CDR3 is CASLTGPEGYTF. The CDR3, as DNA: TGTGCCAGTCTGACAGGGCCAGAAGGCTACACCTTC.

The table lists this clonotype with many counts. This rearrangement joins TRBV7-6 to TRBJ2-1; D tentatively reads TRBD1 or TRBD2 (6 bases each). The V end lost 6 bases, the J end lost 5 bases, and 17 bases lay between the germline ends. The CDR3 is 15 residues long. The germline gives CDR1 SGHVS, CDR2 FNYEAQ. The CDR3 nucleotides are TGTGCCAGCAGGGCACAGGGAGGTACTAACAATGAGCAGTTCTTC. It specifies CASRAQGGTNNEQFF.

This clonotype came up many times. The DNA of the CDR3 is TGCGCCAGCAGGTCGGACAGGGCGGCTGGAAACACCATATATTTT. Its translation is CASRSDRAAGNTIYF. The rearrangement links TRBV4-1 to TRBJ1-3; 8 positions match TRBD1. V shed 6 bases and J 2 bases; nucleotides not matched to a gene: 6. Germline V CDR1 and CDR2: MGHRA, YSYEKL. The CDR3 loop spans 15 amino acids.

This clonotype was seen at least ten times. The rearrangement links TRBV19 to TRBJ1-5; 7 positions agree with TRBD1. In germline, CDR1 is LNHDA, CDR2 SQIVND (reference sequence). V was clipped by 9 bases and J by 1 base; unmatched bases: 6. The CDR3 runs to 14 residues. This CDR3 reads CASVRTGSNQPQHF. CDR3 DNA sequence: TGTGCCAGCGTTCGGACAGGCAGCAATCAGCCCCAGCATTTT.

This clonotype was recorded many times. The rearrangement uses TRBV6-1 and TRBJ1-6; D might be TRBD1 (6 bases). CDR1 is MNHNS, CDR2 SASEGT, per germline. The CDR3 loop spans 13 amino acids. With 1 base removed from V and 9 bases from J, the gap between germline ends came to 7 bases. The CDR3 sequence: CASSEEGVSPLHF. CDR3 coding DNA: TGTGCCAGCAGTGAAGAGGGGGTTTCACCCCTCCACTTT.